Below, 22 T cell receptor beta chains from the same sample are listed, as sequenced in a study of blood T cell repertoires in COVID-19. This table comes from immunoSEQ multiplex PCR, and its TCRdb copy is limited to in-frame clones, with some not included. The table lists 180,000 or so clones, roughly 88% of them singletons. Source material: PBMCs or T cells enriched from blood (not recorded which). Receptor source: a woman aged 55-69 years who had recovered from COVID-19.

This clone has a handful of counts. This sequence joins TRBV18 and TRBJ1-5, with a weak D call TRBD1 (5 bases). Germline CDR1 and CDR2: KGHSH and LQKENI. The CDR3 is made up of 16 amino acids. V lost 6 bases, J lost 3 bases, and 18 bases lay in between. Here the CDR3 reads CASSAASGGNNQPQHF. For the CDR3, the DNA is TGTGCCAGCTCGGCGGCGAGCGGGGGGAACAATCAGCCCCAGCATTTT.

The chain links TRBV5-1 to TRBJ2-5; 8 bases are a match to TRBD2. CDR3 size: 17 residues. Germline CDR1 and CDR2: SGHRS and YFSETQ. V was clipped by 0 bases and J by 4 bases; unmatched bases: 11. The CDR3 reads CASSLGASGGQRETQYF. The CDR3 DNA reads as TGCGCCAGCAGCTTGGGGGCGAGCGGGGGCCAGCGAGAGACCCAGTACTTC.

This chain connects TRBV5-8 to TRBJ1-2; 9 bases match TRBD1. With V trimmed by 5 bases and J by 0 bases, 8 bases remained unmatched. Germline loops: CDR1 SGHTS, CDR2 YDEGEE. The CDR3 extends over 16 amino acids. DNA for the CDR3: TGTGCCAGCAGAGGACAGGGGCGACTAACTAACTATGGCTACACCTTC. The encoded protein is CASRGQGRLTNYGYTF.

The table lists this clone with a count of one. The chain employs TRBV5-1 and TRBJ2-1, with 10 nucleotides matching TRBD2. V lost 2 bases, J lost 7 bases, and 3 bases stayed unmatched. The CDR3 runs 14 residues. Germline loops: CDR1 SGHRS, CDR2 YFSETQ. The CDR3 protein is CASSLGTSVNEQFF. CDR3 DNA: TGCGCCAGCAGCTTAGGGACTAGCGTGAATGAGCAGTTCTTC.

The V and J genes are TRBV7-9 and TRBJ1-2, with D perhaps matching TRBD1 (5 bases). V gave up 3 bases and J gave up 8 bases, with 13 bases separating them. The CDR3 is 13 amino acids. CDR1 is SEHNR and CDR2 is FQNEAQ in the germline V gene (reference sequence). CDR3 amino acids: CASSFQGGEGYTF. CDR3 bases: TGTGCCAGCAGCTTTCAGGGAGGGGAAGGCTACACCTTC.

J is TRBJ1-2 and V is TRBV4-1; TRBD1 agrees at 9 bases. After removal of 1 base from V and 3 bases from J, the junction contained 3 bases not matched to a gene. The CDR3 totals 15 residues. Per germline, CDR1 MGHRA and CDR2 YSYEKL. The CDR3 protein is CASSQGQGGYYGYTF. CDR3 nucleotides: TGCGCCAGCAGCCAAGGACAGGGGGGGTACTATGGCTACACCTTC.

The V gene is TRBV7-3, the J gene TRBJ2-1; TRBD1 agrees at 10 bases. The ends lost 4 bases at V and 7 bases at J; junction bases unmatched: 13. Germline lookup yields CDR1 SGHTA and CDR2 FQGTGA. CDR3 length equals 17 residues. CDR3 nucleotide sequence: TGTGCCAGCAGCTCGCAACCCTTGGGACAGGGGTGGAATGAGCAGTTCTTC. Encoded protein: CASSSQPLGQGWNEQFF.

This rearrangement joins TRBV4-2 to TRBJ1-2, with 7 bases that match TRBD1. The junction had 0 bases not matched to a gene; V was cut back by 1 base and J by 4 bases. The CDR3 has 13 residues. Germline CDR1 reads LGHNA; CDR2 reads YNFKEQ. The chain's CDR3 is CASSQGDSYGYTF. In nucleotides, the CDR3 is TGTGCCAGCAGCCAAGGGGACAGCTATGGCTACACCTTC.

The J gene is TRBJ2-3, the V gene TRBV27, with a weak D call TRBD2 (6 bases). The CDR3 has 14 residues. V was cut by 5 bases and J by 1 base, with 10 bases left in between. CDR1 is MNHEY, CDR2 SMNVEV, per germline (reference sequence). CDR3 loop: CASSPGLRTDTQYF. As DNA, the CDR3 is TGTGCCAGCAGTCCGGGACTTCGCACAGATACGCAGTATTTT.

This clone was counted between two and nine times. This chain joins TRBV5-1 and TRBJ2-2, with D uncertain. CDR1 SGHRS and CDR2 YFSETQ come from the germline V gene. This CDR3 has 13 amino acids. V gave up 4 bases and J gave up 5 bases, with 9 bases separating them. In DNA form, the CDR3 reads TGCGCCAGCAGCCCGACAAGTACCGGGGAGCTGTTTTTT. It codes for CASSPTSTGELFF.

Written as DNA, the CDR3 is TGTGCCAGCAGCTCCCAGGGGGCGAACACTGAAGCTTTCTTT. This sequence encodes CASSSQGANTEAFF. The chain employs TRBV7-9 and TRBJ1-1; 8 bases are a match to TRBD1. The CDR3 is 14 amino acids. The germline gives CDR1 SEHNR, CDR2 FQNEAQ (reference sequence). Trimming cost V 4 bases and J 1 base; bases outside gene matches: 2.

This chain joins TRBV2 and TRBJ2-6; TRBD1 aligns across 11 bases. Looked up from germline, CDR1 is SNHLY and CDR2 is FYNNEI. The CDR3 runs to 20 residues. V shed 4 bases and J 0 bases; nucleotides not matched to a gene: 11. CDR3 DNA: TGTGCCAGCAGTGGGGACCACGCGGGACAGGGGGGCTCTGGGGCCAACGTCCTGACTTTC. Amino acids: CASSGDHAGQGGSGANVLTF.

This chain joins TRBV5-1 and TRBJ2-1, with 7 bases identical to TRBD1. There are 15 residues in the CDR3. CDR1 is SGHRS, CDR2 YFSETQ, per germline. Unmatched junction bases numbered 9, after V lost 4 bases and J lost 5 bases. CDR3 loop: CASSTGQPGNNEQFF. The CDR3 DNA reads TGCGCCAGCAGCACGGGACAGCCCGGTAACAATGAGCAGTTCTTC.

The chain couples TRBV28 to TRBJ2-1; D call uncertain. Germline V lookup: CDR1 MDHEN, CDR2 SYDVKM. The CDR3 totals 15 residues. Between the trimmed V and J ends, which lost 5 bases and 0 bases, there was a span of 11 bases. The CDR3 region has the DNA TGTGCCAGCAGTATTACGGAGAGCTCCTACAATGAGCAGTTCTTC. Translated: CASSITESSYNEQFF. The whole variable domain, filled in from reference TRBV28 and TRBJ2-1, reads DVKVTQSSRYLVKRTGEKVFLECVQDMDHENMFWYRQDPGLGLRLIYFSYDVKMKEKGDIPEGYSVSREKKERFSLILESASTNQTSMYLCASSITESSYNEQFFGPGTRLTVL.

The DNA of the CDR3 is TGCGCCAGCAGCTTGGCCCGGACAGGGAGCGGCTACACCTTC. It specifies CASSLARTGSGYTF. V is TRBV5-1 and J is TRBJ1-2; 8 positions agree with TRBD1. The CDR3 is made up of 14 amino acids. Germline lookup yields CDR1 SGHRS and CDR2 YFSETQ. Trimming took 0 bases from V and 8 from J; bases not matched to a gene: 6.

The chain employs TRBV27 and TRBJ2-1; 13 nucleotides align to TRBD2. The J segment lost 5 bases and the V segment lost 4 bases, leaving 14 bases of the junction unmatched. Germline assignment: CDR1 MNHEY and CDR2 SMNVEV (reference sequence). The CDR3 is made up of 19 amino acids. CDR3 amino acids: CASSSYGGLAGVRDNEQFF. The CDR3 DNA sequence: TGTGCCAGCAGTTCCTATGGAGGACTAGCGGGAGTTCGGGACAATGAGCAGTTCTTC.

This chain joins TRBV7-8 and TRBJ2-1, with 11 bases matching TRBD2. The CDR3 length is 18 residues. The germline gives CDR1 SGHVS, CDR2 FQNEAQ. The J segment lost 7 bases and the V segment lost 1 base, leaving 12 bases of the junction unmatched. In nucleotides, the CDR3 is TGTGCCAGCAGCTTAGTTTCAGGGACTAGCGGAATGGGGAATGAGCAGTTCTTC. It specifies CASSLVSGTSGMGNEQFF.

The J gene is TRBJ1-2, the V gene TRBV2; 7 bases agree with TRBD1. CDR1 is SNHLY, CDR2 FYNNEI, per germline. The CDR3 is 12 amino acids. V shed 8 bases and J 8 bases; nucleotides not matched to a gene: 8. CDR3 amino acids: CASASQGGGYTF. The CDR3 bases are TGTGCCAGCGCGTCTCAGGGGGGAGGCTACACCTTC.

The gene calls are TRBV12-3 or TRBV12-4 and TRBJ1-2; maybe TRBD1 (5 bases). This CDR3 has 13 residues. Trimming removed 7 bases from V and 3 bases from J, with 12 bases in between. The CDR3: CASTTDKDYGYTF. The CDR3 DNA follows: TGTGCCAGCACCACGGACAAGGACTATGGCTACACCTTC.

The chain links TRBV4-1 to TRBJ2-3, with D perhaps TRBD2 (5 bases). Germline V lookup: CDR1 MGHRA, CDR2 YSYEKL. The V and J ends lost 3 bases and 14 bases respectively, with 18 bases between them. This CDR3 comprises 13 residues. The DNA of the CDR3 is TGCGCCAGCAGCCAGGACGGAGGCACCCCTCGGTATTTT. Translated: CASSQDGGTPRYF.

This clone appeared many times. The chain has TRBV9 and TRBJ2-5; D not resolved. The CDR3 runs 14 residues. V was cut by 0 bases and J by 4 bases, with 10 bases left in between. Looked up from germline, CDR1 is SGDLS and CDR2 is YYNGEE. The CDR3 DNA sequence: TGTGCCAGCAGCGTAGGGCCGACTGGAGAGACCCAGTACTTC. It is translated as CASSVGPTGETQYF. Complete variable domain (other parts from reference TRBV9 and TRBJ2-5): DSGVTQTPKHLITATGQRVTLRCSPRSGDLSVYWYQQSLDQGLQFLIQYYNGEERAKGNILERFSAQQFPDLHSELNLSSLELGDSALYFCASSVGPTGETQYFGPGTRLLVL.

J is TRBJ1-5 and V is TRBV2, with D maybe TRBD1 (5 bases). The germline CDR1 and CDR2 sequences are SNHLY and FYNNEI. There are 13 residues in the CDR3. The V end lost 6 bases, the J end lost 5 bases, and 11 bases lay between the germline ends. The CDR3 region has the DNA TGTGCCAGCAGGGCCGACAGTTATCAGCCCCAGCATTTT. It encodes CASRADSYQPQHF.